This T cell receptor (beta chain) comes out of a study of identical twins. Whole-study findings and limits: Cord blood's abundant beta clonotypes had fewer insertions, unlike memory repertoires. Beta out-of-frame sequences showed weaker excess sharing between twins.

A template switching step contributed a universal primer site, while unique molecular identifiers were present in the cDNA. From the 5' RACE reads, TCRdb called clonotypes with MiXCR, one entry per CDR3 protein. The sample has approximately 300,000 distinct CDR3 sequences, 9.5% seen once. This CDR3 has 16 residues. Germline lookup yields CDR1 SEHNR and CDR2 FQNEAQ (reference sequence). The junction had 5 bases not matched to a gene; V was cut back by 1 base and J by 7 bases. In regard to this clonotype: The antigen is not known.

In addition, the sample was reused for a study of yellow fever vaccine responses in identical twins.

The J gene is TRBJ2-2, the V gene TRBV7-9, with 11 bases that match TRBD1. The sequence was collected from a woman aged 18-30 years in good health. Specimen: CD8+ T cells sorted from blood. This CDR3 is CASSLGWDRGSGELFF. In nucleotides, the CDR3 is TGTGCCAGCAGCTTAGGCTGGGACAGGGGGAGCGGGGAGCTGTTTTTT.